The 2 T cell receptor beta chains in this list originate from one sample, sequenced in a study of shared clonotypes between healthy human individuals. The protocol was immunoSEQ multiplex PCR, while the TCRdb copy is restricted to in-frame clones and leaves out a portion. The profile shows roughly 1,000,000 clones, 75% to 85% of them singletons. Sequenced: memory CD4+ T cells from PBMCs. Subset reported: CD45RA-negative fraction. These receptors came from a young man in good health. Some clones in this sample may be carry-over from other donors' samples.

Only a few counts were recorded for this clone. Other DNA variants within this sample encode the same CDR3. The chain carries TRBV9 and TRBJ2-1; TRBD2 matches 12 bases. The ends lost 4 bases at V and 5 bases at J; junction bases unmatched: 4. From germline, CDR1 is SGDLS and CDR2 YYNGEE. The length of the CDR3 is 15 residues. CDR3 DNA sequence: TGTGCCAGCAGCCCACGGACTAGCGGGAACAATGAGCAGTTCTTC. Protein product: CASSPRTSGNNEQFF.

This chain uses TRBV9 with TRBJ2-2; D gene uncertain. Trimming left V 9 bases short and J 7 bases short, with 16 bases between. Per germline, CDR1 SGDLS and CDR2 YYNGEE. The CDR3 consists of 13 residues. The CDR3 here is CATSWASGGELFF. The CDR3 nucleotides are TGTGCCACCTCATGGGCCTCGGGCGGGGAGCTGTTTTTT.